The subject of this entry is one TCR beta chain. Authors' methods: Estimated nucleated cell counts came from reference gene primer amplification. Method: immunoSEQ multiplex PCR; TCRdb's copy keeps in-frame clones and lacks some. For V, J and clone size, that table is used; D and trimming come from the DNA. The sample lists 40,000 to 45,000 clones; roughly 92% were seen once. The CDR3 contains 15 residues. CDR1 is LNHDA, CDR2 SQIVND, per germline (reference sequence). J gave up 4 bases and V 4 bases, and 6 bases lay outside the gene matches. These data come from a study of blood T cell repertoires in COVID-19. Looking at the study overall: In each case, the material was cDNA or gDNA derived from T cells, B-cell-depleted T cells, or PBMCs.

The chain carries TRBV19 and TRBJ1-4, with 7 nucleotides matching TRBD1. This TCR derives from a middle-aged man with active COVID-19. The sequenced sample consisted of peripheral blood. The CDR3 here is CASSSGTVFNEKLFF. The CDR3 coding sequence is TGTGCCAGTAGTAGCGGGACAGTCTTTAATGAAAAACTGTTTTTT.